These 16 T cell receptor beta chains were all obtained from the same sample, sequenced in a study of blood T cell repertoires in COVID-19. Sequenced by immunoSEQ multiplex PCR; TCRdb stores in-frame clones only, minus some. The table lists approximately 74,000 clones, roughly 90% of them singletons. Material for sequencing was peripheral blood. Receptors were obtained from a woman aged 60-75 years with acute or convalescent COVID-19.

V and J are TRBV5-1 and TRBJ1-5, with 9 bases matching TRBD1. The CDR3 sequence is 14 residues long. After removal of 4 bases from V and 5 bases from J, the junction contained 4 bases not matched to a gene. In germline, CDR1 is SGHRS, CDR2 YFSETQ. The CDR3 nucleotides are TGCGCCAGCAGCAGGGGACAGGGAGATCAGCCCCAGCATTTT. This gives the protein CASSRGQGDQPQHF.

The chain employs TRBV5-1 and TRBJ2-1, with 9 bases that match TRBD1. The CDR3 runs to 16 residues. The germline V gene has CDR1 SGHRS and CDR2 YFSETQ. V trimming: 3 bases; J trimming: 6 bases; junction bases outside the gene matches: 10. The CDR3 sequence is CASSSTGTGRINEQFF. The CDR3 DNA is TGCGCCAGCAGCTCAACCGGGACAGGGAGGATCAATGAGCAGTTCTTC.

The chain recombines TRBV19 with TRBJ1-6; 9 bases are shared with TRBD1. The germline V gene encodes CDR1 LNHDA and CDR2 SQIVND (reference sequence). This CDR3 has 13 residues. V was clipped by 10 bases and J by 6 bases; unmatched bases: 4. The CDR3, as DNA: TGTGCCACCCGGGACAGGGCTAATTCACCCCTCCACTTT. This encodes CATRDRANSPLHF.

V and J are TRBV6-5 and TRBJ1-2; a possible D gene is TRBD1 (6 bases). CDR1 is MNHEY, CDR2 SVGAGI, per germline. V was shortened by 4 bases and J by 4 bases, with 19 bases between the two germline ends. The CDR3 extends over 16 amino acids. CDR3 loop: CASSFRGAVHVYGYTF. In nucleotides, the CDR3 is TGTGCCAGCAGTTTTCGGGGGGCAGTCCACGTCTATGGCTACACCTTC.

This clone came up a few times. J is TRBJ1-2 and V is TRBV7-9; maybe TRBD1 (5 bases). The CDR3 totals 15 residues. V was trimmed by 5 bases and J by 8 bases, leaving 21 bases between them. Germline loops: CDR1 SEHNR, CDR2 FQNEAQ (reference sequence). The CDR3 sequence: CASSPTQGLTLGYTF. CDR3 nucleotides: TGTGCCAGCAGCCCGACCCAGGGACTGACTCTGGGCTACACCTTC.

The chain is built from TRBV19 and TRBJ2-1; a possible D gene is TRBD2 (5 bases). V was trimmed by 4 bases and J by 4 bases, leaving 11 bases between them. This CDR3 spans 14 amino acids. From germline, CDR1 is LNHDA and CDR2 SQIVND (reference sequence). CDR3 sequence: CASSTNGRYNEQFF. The CDR3 DNA reads as TGTGCCAGTAGTACAAATGGGAGATACAATGAGCAGTTCTTC.

This chain connects TRBV25-1 to TRBJ1-6; possibly TRBD1 for D (6 bases). This CDR3 is built from 14 residues. CDR1 is MGHDK and CDR2 is SYGVNS in the germline V gene. V lost 3 bases and J lost 9, with 12 bases in between. The CDR3 loop reads CASSETGSRSPLHF. DNA for the CDR3: TGTGCCAGCAGTGAGACAGGTTCGCGTTCACCCCTCCACTTT.

CDR3 in amino acids: CAYGGRSSSYNEQFF. The CDR3 DNA is TGTGCGTACGGCGGGAGGTCAAGCTCCTACAATGAGCAGTTCTTC. The chain joins TRBV28 to TRBJ2-1; TRBD2 agrees at 8 bases. Germline loops: CDR1 MDHEN, CDR2 SYDVKM. This CDR3 has 15 residues.

V usage is TRBV5-1 and J usage is TRBJ1-2, with D tentatively TRBD1 (5 bases). Germline V gene data show CDR1 as SGHRS and CDR2 as YFSETQ. This CDR3 is 15 amino acids long. V was pared by 0 bases and J by 6 bases, with 15 bases between. This CDR3 is CASSLGQGGKDGYTF. The CDR3 nucleotides are TGCGCCAGCAGCTTGGGCCAGGGAGGAAAGGATGGCTACACCTTC.

This clone appeared once. The chain couples TRBV6-5 to TRBJ2-3; 9 bases match TRBD1. The CDR3 length is 14 residues. CDR1 is MNHEY and CDR2 is SVGAGI in the germline V gene. Trimming at V came to 6 bases and at J to 4 bases, leaving 5 bases not matched to a gene. CDR3 in DNA: TGTGCCAGCAGCCGGGACAGGGTAGCAGATACGCAGTATTTT. This encodes CASSRDRVADTQYF.

The chain combines TRBV3-1 (or the pseudogene TRBV3-2) with TRBJ1-5; a possible D gene is TRBD1 (5 bases). The CDR3 has 14 amino acids. The germline V gene encodes CDR1 LGHDT and CDR2 YNNKEL (reference sequence). The V end was cut by 3 bases, the J end by 2 bases, with 8 bases between. CDR3 DNA sequence: TGTGCCAGCAGCCATGGGGCAGGCAATCAGCCCCAGCATTTT. It yields the protein CASSHGAGNQPQHF.

The rearrangement uses TRBV3-1 (or the pseudogene TRBV3-2) and TRBJ2-1, with TRBD1 matching 8 bases. CDR1 is LGHDT, CDR2 YNNKEL, per germline (reference sequence). J was trimmed by 7 bases and V by 1 base; bases with no gene match: 6. This CDR3 has 15 residues. In nucleotides, the CDR3 is TGTGCCAGCAGCCAAGTGCTGGACAGGGCGAATGAGCAGTTCTTC. This encodes CASSQVLDRANEQFF.

V is TRBV4-1 and J is TRBJ1-2; TRBD1 matches at 8 bases. The germline CDR1 and CDR2 sequences are MGHRA and YSYEKL. This CDR3 contains 16 residues. V lost 4 bases, J lost 3 bases, and 10 bases stayed unmatched. The CDR3 protein is CASSPAPRGRDYGYTF. The CDR3 nucleotides read TGCGCCAGCAGCCCCGCACCCAGGGGGCGCGACTATGGCTACACCTTC.

The chain uses TRBV5-4 and TRBJ1-6, with 10 positions matching TRBD1. CDR3 length: 16 residues. Per germline, CDR1 SGHNT and CDR2 YYREEE (reference sequence). Trimming removed 5 bases from V and 7 bases from J; junction bases left unmatched: 9. The CDR3 spells CASSSQPGQGNSPLHF. DNA for the CDR3: TGTGCCAGCAGTTCCCAACCGGGACAGGGGAATTCACCCCTCCACTTT.

V is TRBV6-5 and J is TRBJ1-6; possible D gene TRBD1, 5 bases. Germline V lookup: CDR1 MNHEY, CDR2 SVGAGI. Trimming took off 7 bases at V and 7 bases at J, with 14 bases between the two ends. The CDR3 totals 14 residues. The CDR3 spells CASTAGLSNSPLHF. The CDR3 nucleotides are TGTGCCAGCACTGCGGGACTGTCGAATTCACCCCTCCACTTT.

The chain is built from TRBV11-2 and TRBJ1-2; perhaps TRBD1 as D (5 bases). V was trimmed by 4 bases and J by 1 base, leaving 13 bases between them. CDR1 and CDR2 from the germline V gene are SGHAT and FQNNGV. The CDR3 extends over 15 amino acids. The CDR3 DNA reads as TGTGCCAGCAGCTCCCCCAGGGCTAATAACTATGGCTACACCTTC. This codes for CASSSPRANNYGYTF.